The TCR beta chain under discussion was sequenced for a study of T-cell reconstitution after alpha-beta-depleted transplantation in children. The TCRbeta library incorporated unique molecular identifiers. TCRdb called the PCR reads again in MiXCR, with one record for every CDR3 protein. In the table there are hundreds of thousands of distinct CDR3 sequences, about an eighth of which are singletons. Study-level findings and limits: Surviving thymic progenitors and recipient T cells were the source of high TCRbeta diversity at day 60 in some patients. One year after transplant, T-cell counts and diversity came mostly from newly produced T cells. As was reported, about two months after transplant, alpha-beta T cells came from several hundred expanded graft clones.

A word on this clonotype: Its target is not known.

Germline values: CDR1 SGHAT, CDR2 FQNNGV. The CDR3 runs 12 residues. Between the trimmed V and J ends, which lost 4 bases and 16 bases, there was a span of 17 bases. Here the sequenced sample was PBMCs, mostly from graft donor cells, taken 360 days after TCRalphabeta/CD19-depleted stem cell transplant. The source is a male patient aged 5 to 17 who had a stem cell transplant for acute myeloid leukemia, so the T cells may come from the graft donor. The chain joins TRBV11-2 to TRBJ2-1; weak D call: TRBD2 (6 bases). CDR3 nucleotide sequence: TGTGCCAGCAGCTCTCTAAACGGGAGAGGATTCTTC. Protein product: CASSSLNGRGFF. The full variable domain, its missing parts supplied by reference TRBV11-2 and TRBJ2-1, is EAGVAQSPRYKIIEKRQSVAFWCNPISGHATLYWYQQILGQGPKLLIQFQNNGVVDDSQLPKDRFSAERLKGVDSTLKIQPAKLEDSAVYLCASSSLNGRGFFGPGTRLTVL.